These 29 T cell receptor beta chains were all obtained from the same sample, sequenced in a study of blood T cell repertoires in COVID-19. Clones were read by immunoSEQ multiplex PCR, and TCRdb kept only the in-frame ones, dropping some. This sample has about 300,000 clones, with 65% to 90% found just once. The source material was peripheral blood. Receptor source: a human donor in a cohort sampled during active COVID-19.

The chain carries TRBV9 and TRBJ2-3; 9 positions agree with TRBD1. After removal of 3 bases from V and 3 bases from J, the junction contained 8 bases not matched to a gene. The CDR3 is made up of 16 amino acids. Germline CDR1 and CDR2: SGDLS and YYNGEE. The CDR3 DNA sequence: TGTGCCAGCAGCGGGACCGGGACAGGGCGGACAGATACGCAGTATTTT. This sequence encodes CASSGTGTGRTDTQYF.

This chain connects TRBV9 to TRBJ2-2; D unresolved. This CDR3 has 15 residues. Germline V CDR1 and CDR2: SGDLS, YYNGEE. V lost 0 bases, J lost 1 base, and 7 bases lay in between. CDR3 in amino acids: CASSVAGQNTGELFF. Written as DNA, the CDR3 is TGTGCCAGCAGCGTAGCAGGCCAGAACACCGGGGAGCTGTTTTTT.

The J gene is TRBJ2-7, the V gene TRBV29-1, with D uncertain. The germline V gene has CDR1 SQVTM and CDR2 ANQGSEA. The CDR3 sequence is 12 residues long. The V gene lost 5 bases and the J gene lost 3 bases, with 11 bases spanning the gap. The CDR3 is CSVFRGDYEQYF. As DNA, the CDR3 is TGCAGCGTTTTCCGAGGCGACTACGAGCAGTACTTC.

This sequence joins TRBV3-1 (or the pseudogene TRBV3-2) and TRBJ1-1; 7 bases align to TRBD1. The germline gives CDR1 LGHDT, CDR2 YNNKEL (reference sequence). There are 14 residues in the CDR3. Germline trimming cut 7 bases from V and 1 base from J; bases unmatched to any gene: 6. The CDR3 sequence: CASTTGQRNTEAFF. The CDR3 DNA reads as TGTGCCAGCACTACGGGACAGCGGAACACTGAAGCTTTCTTT.

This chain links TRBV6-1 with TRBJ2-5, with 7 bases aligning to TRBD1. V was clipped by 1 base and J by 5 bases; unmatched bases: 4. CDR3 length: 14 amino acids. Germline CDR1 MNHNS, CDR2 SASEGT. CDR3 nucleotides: TGTGCCAGCAGTGAAGGATACAGGGGCGAGACCCAGTACTTC. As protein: CASSEGYRGETQYF.

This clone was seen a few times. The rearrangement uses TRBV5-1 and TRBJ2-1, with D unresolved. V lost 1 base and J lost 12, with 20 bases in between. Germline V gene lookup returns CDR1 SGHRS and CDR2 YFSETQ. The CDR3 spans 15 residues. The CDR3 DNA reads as TGCGCCAGCAGCTTGAATGACGCCTACAATGAGCGGCAGTTCTTC. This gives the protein CASSLNDAYNERQFF.

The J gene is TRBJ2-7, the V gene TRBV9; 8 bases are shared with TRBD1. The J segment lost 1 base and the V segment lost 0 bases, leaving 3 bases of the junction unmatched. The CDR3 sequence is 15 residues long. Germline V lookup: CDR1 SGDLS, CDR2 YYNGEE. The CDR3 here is CASSVGQGQSYEQYF. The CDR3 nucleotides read TGTGCCAGCAGCGTAGGACAGGGGCAGTCCTACGAGCAGTACTTC.

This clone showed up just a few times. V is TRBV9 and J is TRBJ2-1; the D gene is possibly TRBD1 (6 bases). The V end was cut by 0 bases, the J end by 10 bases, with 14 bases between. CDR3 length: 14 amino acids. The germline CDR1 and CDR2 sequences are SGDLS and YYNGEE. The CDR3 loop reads CASSVAEGGPEQFF. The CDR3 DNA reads TGTGCCAGCAGCGTAGCTGAAGGGGGACCCGAGCAGTTCTTC.

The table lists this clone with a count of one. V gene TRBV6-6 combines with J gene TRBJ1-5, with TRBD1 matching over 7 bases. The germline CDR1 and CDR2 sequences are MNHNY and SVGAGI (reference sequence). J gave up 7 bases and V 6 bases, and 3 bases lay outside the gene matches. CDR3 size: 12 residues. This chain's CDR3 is CASRAGGQPQHF. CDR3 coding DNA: TGTGCCAGCAGGGCAGGGGGGCAGCCCCAGCATTTT.

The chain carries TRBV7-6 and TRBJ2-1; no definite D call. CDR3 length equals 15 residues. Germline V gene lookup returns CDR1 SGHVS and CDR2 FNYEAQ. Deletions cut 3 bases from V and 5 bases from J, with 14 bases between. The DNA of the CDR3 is TGTGCCAGCAGCTTTAGCAATTCAGATAACAATGAGCAGTTCTTC. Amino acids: CASSFSNSDNNEQFF.

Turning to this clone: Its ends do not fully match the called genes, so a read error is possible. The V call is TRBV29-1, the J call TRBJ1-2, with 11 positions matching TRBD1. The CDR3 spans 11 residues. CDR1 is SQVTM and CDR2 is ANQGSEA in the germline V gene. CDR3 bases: TGCAGCGTCACGGGACAGGGGGTTTTCCTCTTC. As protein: CSVTGQGVFLF.

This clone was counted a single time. The CDR3 DNA sequence: TGTGCCAGCAGCAAAGTTTGGGACAGGGGGCACTACGAGCAGTACTTC. This encodes CASSKVWDRGHYEQYF. The chain has TRBV21-1 and TRBJ2-7; the table's D call of TRBD1 was not tested on the DNA. TRBV21-1 is a pseudogene. This CDR3 has 16 residues.

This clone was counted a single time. CDR3 coding DNA: TGTGCCAGCAGTAACAGGGCCAGGGGAAGGAACACTGAAGCTTTCTTT. It specifies CASSNRARGRNTEAFF. This chain links TRBV2 with TRBJ1-1, with D perhaps TRBD1 (6 bases). Germline V gene lookup returns CDR1 SNHLY and CDR2 FYNNEI. This CDR3 has 16 residues. With 5 bases removed from V and 1 base from J, the gap between germline ends came to 17 bases.

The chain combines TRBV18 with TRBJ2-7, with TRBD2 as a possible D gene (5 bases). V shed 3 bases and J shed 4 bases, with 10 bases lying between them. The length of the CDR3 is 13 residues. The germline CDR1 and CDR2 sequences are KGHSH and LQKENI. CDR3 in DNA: TGTGCCAGCTCACCGCCTAGCAAATACGAGCAGTACTTC. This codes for CASSPPSKYEQYF.

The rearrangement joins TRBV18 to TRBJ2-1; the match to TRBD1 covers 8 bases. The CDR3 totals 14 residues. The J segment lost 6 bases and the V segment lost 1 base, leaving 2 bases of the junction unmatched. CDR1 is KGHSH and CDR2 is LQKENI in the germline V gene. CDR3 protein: CASSPQQGVNEQFF. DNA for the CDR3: TGTGCCAGCTCACCACAACAGGGGGTCAATGAGCAGTTCTTC.

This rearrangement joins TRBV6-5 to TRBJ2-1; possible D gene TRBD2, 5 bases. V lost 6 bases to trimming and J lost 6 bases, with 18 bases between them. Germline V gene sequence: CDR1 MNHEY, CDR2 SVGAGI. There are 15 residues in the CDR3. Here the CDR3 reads CASRLDSASVNEQFF. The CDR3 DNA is TGTGCCAGCAGGCTGGATAGCGCGTCGGTCAATGAGCAGTTCTTC.

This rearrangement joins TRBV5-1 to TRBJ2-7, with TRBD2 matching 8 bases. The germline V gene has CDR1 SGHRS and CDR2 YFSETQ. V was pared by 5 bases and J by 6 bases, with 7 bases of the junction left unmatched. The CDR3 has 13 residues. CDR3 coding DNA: TGCGCCAGCAGTACAGCGGGAGTTGCCGAGCAGTACTTC. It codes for CASSTAGVAEQYF.

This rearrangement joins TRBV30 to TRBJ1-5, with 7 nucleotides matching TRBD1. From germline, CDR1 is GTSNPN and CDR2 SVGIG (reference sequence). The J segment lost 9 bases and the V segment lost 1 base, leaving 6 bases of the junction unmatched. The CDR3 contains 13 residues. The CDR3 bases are TGTGCCTGGAGTGAACAGGGGCGCGCGCCCCAGCATTTT. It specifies CAWSEQGRAPQHF. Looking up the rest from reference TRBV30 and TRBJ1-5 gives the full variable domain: SQTIHQWPATLVQPVGSPLSLECTVEGTSNPNLYWYRQAAGRGLQLLFYSVGIGQISSEVPQNLSASRPQDRQFILSSKKLLLSDSGFYLCAWSEQGRAPQHFGDGTRLSIL.

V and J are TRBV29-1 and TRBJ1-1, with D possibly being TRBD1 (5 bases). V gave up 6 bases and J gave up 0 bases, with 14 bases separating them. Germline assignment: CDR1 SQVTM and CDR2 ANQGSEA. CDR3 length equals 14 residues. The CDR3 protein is CSVGTYELNTEAFF. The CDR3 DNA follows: TGCAGCGTCGGGACTTATGAATTGAACACTGAAGCTTTCTTT.

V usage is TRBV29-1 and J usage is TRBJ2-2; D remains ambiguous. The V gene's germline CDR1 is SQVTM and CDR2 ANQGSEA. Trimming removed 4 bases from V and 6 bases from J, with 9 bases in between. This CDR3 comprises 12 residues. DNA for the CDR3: TGCAGCGTTGGGTCAGGCCCCGGGGAGCTGTTTTTT. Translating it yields CSVGSGPGELFF.

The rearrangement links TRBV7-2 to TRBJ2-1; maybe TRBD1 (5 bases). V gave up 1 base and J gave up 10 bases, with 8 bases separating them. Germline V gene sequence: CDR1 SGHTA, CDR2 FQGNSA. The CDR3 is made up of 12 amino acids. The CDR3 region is CASSLDRTEQFF. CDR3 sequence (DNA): TGTGCCAGCAGCTTAGACCGGACAGAGCAGTTCTTC.

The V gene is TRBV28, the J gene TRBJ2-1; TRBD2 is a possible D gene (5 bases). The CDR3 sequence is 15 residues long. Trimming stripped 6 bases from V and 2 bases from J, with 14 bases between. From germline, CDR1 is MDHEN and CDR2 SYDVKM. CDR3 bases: TGTGCCAGCAGGGAACTAGGGCACACCTACAATGAGCAGTTCTTC. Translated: CASRELGHTYNEQFF.

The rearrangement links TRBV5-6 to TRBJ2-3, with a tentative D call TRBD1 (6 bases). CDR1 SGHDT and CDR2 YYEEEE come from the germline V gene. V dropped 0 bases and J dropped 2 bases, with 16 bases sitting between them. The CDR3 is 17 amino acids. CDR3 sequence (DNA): TGTGCCAGCAGCTTGGAGGGGGTTGGGACCCACACAGATACGCAGTATTTT. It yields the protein CASSLEGVGTHTDTQYF.

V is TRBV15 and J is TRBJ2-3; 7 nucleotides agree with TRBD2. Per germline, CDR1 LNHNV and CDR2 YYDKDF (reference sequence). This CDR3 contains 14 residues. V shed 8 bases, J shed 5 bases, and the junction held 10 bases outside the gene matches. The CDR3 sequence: CATASGAGIDTQYF. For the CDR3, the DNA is TGTGCCACCGCCAGCGGGGCGGGGATAGATACGCAGTATTTT.

As DNA, the CDR3 is TGTGCCAGCAGGGCGGGGCAAGAGACCCAGTACTTC. It specifies CASRAGQETQYF. The chain couples TRBV28 to TRBJ2-5, with D possibly being TRBD2 (6 bases). Germline V gives CDR1 MDHEN, CDR2 SYDVKM. The CDR3 length is 12 residues. V lost 6 bases and J lost 2, with 7 bases in between.

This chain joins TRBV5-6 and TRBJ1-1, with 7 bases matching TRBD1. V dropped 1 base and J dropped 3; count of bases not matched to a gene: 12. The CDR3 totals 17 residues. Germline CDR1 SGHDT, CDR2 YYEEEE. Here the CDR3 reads CASSLRGVGGTYTEAFF. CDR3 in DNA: TGTGCCAGCAGCTTGCGAGGGGTAGGGGGCACGTACACTGAAGCTTTCTTT.

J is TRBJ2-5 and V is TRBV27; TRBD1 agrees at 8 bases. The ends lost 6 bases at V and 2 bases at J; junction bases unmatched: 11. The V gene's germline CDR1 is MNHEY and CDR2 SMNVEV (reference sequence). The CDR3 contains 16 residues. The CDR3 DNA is TGTGCCAGCAGGCCCTGGTCTGGGACAGGTCAAGAGACCCAGTACTTC. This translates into CASRPWSGTGQETQYF.

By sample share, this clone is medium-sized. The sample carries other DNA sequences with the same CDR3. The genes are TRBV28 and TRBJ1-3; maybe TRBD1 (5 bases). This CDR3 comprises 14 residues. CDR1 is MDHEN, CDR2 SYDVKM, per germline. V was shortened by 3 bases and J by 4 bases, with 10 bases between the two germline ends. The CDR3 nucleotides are TGTGCCAGCAGTTTCGGGAGGGGAGGAAACACCATATATTTT. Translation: CASSFGRGGNTIYF.

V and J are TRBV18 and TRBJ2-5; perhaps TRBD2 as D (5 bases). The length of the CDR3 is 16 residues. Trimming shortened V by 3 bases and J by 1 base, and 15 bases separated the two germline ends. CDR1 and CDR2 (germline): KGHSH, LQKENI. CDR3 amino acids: CASSPPTGRSQETQYF. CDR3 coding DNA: TGTGCCAGCTCACCCCCAACTGGGAGAAGCCAAGAGACCCAGTACTTC.